Included here is one T cell receptor beta chain sequence, with context. What it binds is not known. Sequencing followed a ViraFEST assay step that expanded antigen-specific CD4+ T cells with viral peptide pools. On roughly day 9 of culture, CD4+ T cells were separated out. Confirmation by PCR established that the person had SARS-CoV-2 infection between March and December 2020. About 2.1 million PBMC were placed in each well, which was supplemented with 10 IU/ml IL-2 and 8.5 to 10 ug/ml peptides. This sample stems from a study of vaccination effects on CD4 cells after COVID-19. About the study: Participants received two doses of either the BNT162b2 or mRNA-1273 vaccine. The study's findings and limits: The study found that post-vaccine spike-reactive clones in convalescents were mainly new vaccine-induced clones.

The protocol was immunoSEQ multiplex PCR, while the TCRdb copy is restricted to in-frame clones and leaves out a portion. In the table there are about 45,000 clones, approximately 70% of which are singletons. The germline gives CDR1 ENHRY, CDR2 SYGVKD. This CDR3 is 16 amino acids long. V shed 2 bases, J shed 1 base, and the junction held 2 bases outside the gene matches. The starting material was CD4+ T cells from PBMCs cultured with a peptide pool, obtained before COVID-19 vaccination. The receptor was derived from a human donor who had a prior SARS-CoV-2 infection. The chain has TRBV10-3 and TRBJ1-4; TRBD1 aligns across 9 bases. The CDR3 protein is CAISEGTGLTNEKLFF. The CDR3 region has the DNA TGTGCCATCAGTGAGGGGACAGGGCTAACTAATGAAAAACTGTTTTTT.